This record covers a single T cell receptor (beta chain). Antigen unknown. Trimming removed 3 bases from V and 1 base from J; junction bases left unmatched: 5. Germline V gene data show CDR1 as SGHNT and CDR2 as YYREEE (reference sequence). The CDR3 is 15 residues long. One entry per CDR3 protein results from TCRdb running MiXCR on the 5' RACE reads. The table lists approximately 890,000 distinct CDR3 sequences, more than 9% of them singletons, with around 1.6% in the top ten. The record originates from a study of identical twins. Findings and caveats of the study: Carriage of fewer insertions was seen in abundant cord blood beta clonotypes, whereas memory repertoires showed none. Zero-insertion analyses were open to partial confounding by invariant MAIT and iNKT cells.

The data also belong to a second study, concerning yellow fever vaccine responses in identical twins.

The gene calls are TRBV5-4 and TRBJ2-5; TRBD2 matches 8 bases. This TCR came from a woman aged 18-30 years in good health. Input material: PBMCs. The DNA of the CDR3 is TGTGCCAGCAGCTCTACCACTAGCGGCCAAGAGACCCAGTACTTC. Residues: CASSSTTSGQETQYF.